Below are 20 T cell receptor beta chains sequenced from a single sample in a study of Tregs in tolerant kidney transplant recipients. These receptors are not linked to any known antigen. Data came from immunoSEQ multiplex PCR; TCRdb stores just in-frame clones and leaves some out. The data contain 25,000 to 35,000 clones, 82% of them singletons. Material: Tregs from blood cultured with allogeneic cells. The origin of the receptors is a human donor in good health.

The genes are TRBV30 and TRBJ1-5; no clear D. Trimming shortened V by 1 base and J by 4 bases, and 5 bases separated the two germline ends. In germline, CDR1 is GTSNPN, CDR2 SVGIG (reference sequence). This CDR3 comprises 12 residues. The CDR3: CAWSGENQPQHF. CDR3 nucleotide sequence: TGTGCCTGGAGTGGGGAGAATCAGCCCCAGCATTTT.

The chain uses TRBV29-1 and TRBJ1-1; no definite D call. The V end was cut by 1 base, the J end by 4 bases, with 10 bases between. Germline V gives CDR1 SQVTM, CDR2 ANQGSEA. The CDR3 loop spans 13 amino acids. In DNA form, the CDR3 reads TGCAGCGTTGAAGGGATAGGGAGCACTGAAGCTTTCTTT. Translating gives CSVEGIGSTEAFF.

This clone has only a few counts. The chain joins TRBV5-4 to TRBJ2-3, with TRBD2 as a possible D gene (7 bases). CDR1 SGHNT and CDR2 YYREEE come from the germline V gene (reference sequence). V lost 5 bases and J lost 5, with 12 bases in between. The CDR3 covers 13 residues. Here the CDR3 DNA reads TGTGCCAGCAGGACGGGGGGCATAGATACGCAGTATTTT. This sequence encodes CASRTGGIDTQYF.

This clone was seen a handful of times. The CDR3 sequence is CASSLGLAETQYF. Here the CDR3 DNA reads TGCGCCAGCAGCTTGGGACTAGCGGAGACCCAGTACTTC. This sequence joins TRBV5-1 and TRBJ2-5; 8 bases are shared with TRBD2. This CDR3 is built from 13 residues. Per the germline V gene, CDR1 is SGHRS and CDR2 is YFSETQ. J gave up 5 bases and V 0 bases, and 0 bases lay outside the gene matches.

J is TRBJ2-2 and V is TRBV15; 7 bases agree with TRBD1. Germline CDR1 LNHNV, CDR2 YYDKDF (reference sequence). The CDR3 totals 17 residues. V lost 2 bases and J lost 0; bases outside the gene matches: 6. CDR3 in DNA: TGTGCCACCAGCAGATTTCGGACAGGACCGAACACCGGGGAGCTGTTTTTT. Protein sequence: CATSRFRTGPNTGELFF.

The chain carries TRBV27 and TRBJ2-2; 12 bases agree with TRBD1. Germline CDR1 MNHEY, CDR2 SMNVEV (reference sequence). The CDR3 contains 16 residues. J gave up 3 bases and V 5 bases, and 4 bases lay outside the gene matches. The CDR3, as DNA: TGTGCCAGCAGTCCTCGGGACAGGGGGCACACCGGGGAGCTGTTTTTT. Translating it yields CASSPRDRGHTGELFF.

This clone occurred a few times. The chain recombines TRBV2 with TRBJ2-3; D is unclear. This CDR3 has 12 residues. V was clipped by 3 bases and J by 4 bases, with 5 bases between them. The V gene's germline CDR1 is SNHLY and CDR2 FYNNEI. The CDR3 bases are TGTGCCAGCAGTGATCGGTCAGATACGCAGTATTTT. It translates to CASSDRSDTQYF.

CDR3 in amino acids: CASSQGQSQTYEQYF. CDR3 bases: TGCGCCAGCAGCCAAGGCCAGAGCCAGACCTACGAGCAGTACTTC. This chain joins TRBV4-1 and TRBJ2-7, with D unresolved. The CDR3 sequence is 15 residues long. The ends were cut back, 1 base at V and 2 bases at J, with 12 bases in the middle. Per germline, CDR1 MGHRA and CDR2 YSYEKL.

The chain recombines TRBV15 with TRBJ2-7; D gene uncertain. CDR3 length equals 15 residues. Germline V gene lookup returns CDR1 LNHNV and CDR2 YYDKDF (reference sequence). V was cut by 2 bases and J by 2 bases, with 13 bases left in between. The CDR3 protein is CATSRSRGPTYEQYF. The CDR3, as DNA: TGTGCCACCAGCAGAAGCCGCGGACCGACCTACGAGCAGTACTTC. Combining the CDR3 with reference TRBV15 and TRBJ2-7 gives the whole variable domain DAMVIQNPRYQVTQFGKPVTLSCSQTLNHNVMYWYQQKSSQAPKLLFHYYDKDFNNEADTPDNFQSRRPNTSFCFLDIRSPGLGDTAMYLCATSRSRGPTYEQYFGPGTRLTVT.

CDR3 in DNA: TGTGCCAGCAGGCTAGCGGGTCTGGAGACCCAGTACTTC. It encodes CASRLAGLETQYF. The chain links TRBV6-5 to TRBJ2-5, with 8 nucleotides matching TRBD2. V dropped 6 bases and J dropped 5; count of bases not matched to a gene: 5. Germline V gives CDR1 MNHEY, CDR2 SVGAGI. The CDR3 sequence is 13 residues long.

J is TRBJ2-3 and V is TRBV29-1; D possibly corresponds to TRBD2 (5 bases). V lost 8 bases, J lost 0 bases, and 15 bases lay in between. The CDR3 sequence is 14 residues long. The germline V gene encodes CDR1 SQVTM and CDR2 ANQGSEA. The CDR3 DNA is TGCAGCACACGACCTCCGGGAAGCACAGATACGCAGTATTTT. Encoded protein: CSTRPPGSTDTQYF.

The sample holds one count of this clone. The genes are TRBV5-1 and TRBJ2-2; tentatively, D is TRBD1 (6 bases). This CDR3 has 15 amino acids. Germline values: CDR1 SGHRS, CDR2 YFSETQ. Trimming cost V 0 bases and J 4 bases, with 10 bases left between them. In nucleotides, the CDR3 is TGCGCCAGCAGCTTGGATGGACAGATCACCGGGGAGCTGTTTTTT. The encoded protein is CASSLDGQITGELFF.

This clone was counted a few times. V and J are TRBV20-1 and TRBJ1-2; D is undetermined. Germline V gene lookup returns CDR1 DFQATT and CDR2 SNEGSKA (reference sequence). This CDR3 comprises 11 residues. V lost 3 bases and J lost 8, with 10 bases in between. The CDR3 reads CSASSPGGYTF. CDR3 coding DNA: TGCAGTGCTAGTTCCCCGGGGGGCTACACCTTC.

This clone is labeled medium-sized (0.01 to 0.1%). The chain uses TRBV9 and TRBJ1-1; possibly TRBD1 for D (5 bases). Germline values: CDR1 SGDLS, CDR2 YYNGEE. The CDR3 contains 16 residues. V gave up 0 bases and J gave up 0 bases, with 12 bases separating them. The CDR3 loop is CASSVALDTMNTEAFF. CDR3 DNA sequence: TGTGCCAGCAGCGTAGCTCTGGACACTATGAACACTGAAGCTTTCTTT.

This clone came up a few times. The gene calls are TRBV6-5 and TRBJ1-2, with a weak D call TRBD1 (5 bases). This CDR3 spans 14 amino acids. Germline V lookup: CDR1 MNHEY, CDR2 SVGAGI. Between the trimmed V and J ends, which lost 0 bases and 11 bases, there was a span of 16 bases. CDR3 in DNA: TGTGCCAGCAGTTACTCCACCCGCGGGGCGAGGTACACCTTC. Protein: CASSYSTRGARYTF.

The J gene is TRBJ2-2, the V gene TRBV7-3; 8 nucleotides match TRBD1. Germline values: CDR1 SGHTA, CDR2 FQGTGA. V lost 5 bases to trimming and J lost 1 base; unmatched junction nucleotides: 6. The length of the CDR3 is 16 residues. The chain's CDR3 is CASSPRTGRNTGELFF. The CDR3 coding sequence is TGTGCCAGCAGCCCCCGGACAGGGCGGAACACCGGGGAGCTGTTTTTT.

The rearrangement joins TRBV5-1 to TRBJ1-1; tentatively, D is TRBD1 (6 bases). The ends were cut back, 0 bases at V and 3 bases at J, with 12 bases in the middle. CDR1 is SGHRS, CDR2 YFSETQ, per germline. CDR3 length equals 15 residues. CDR3 protein: CASSLGSQGYTEAFF. CDR3 coding DNA: TGCGCCAGCAGCTTGGGTTCCCAGGGGTACACTGAAGCTTTCTTT.

This clone was picked up one time. The V and J genes are TRBV27 and TRBJ1-5; D is perhaps TRBD1 (5 bases). Germline V gene lookup returns CDR1 MNHEY and CDR2 SMNVEV (reference sequence). The germline V and J ends were trimmed by 5 bases and 4 bases, with 27 bases remaining between them. The CDR3 has 19 amino acids. CDR3 in amino acids: CASSPLSWGKHVLNQPQHF. Here the CDR3 DNA reads TGTGCCAGCAGTCCCCTAAGTTGGGGCAAGCATGTGTTGAATCAGCCCCAGCATTTT.

The genes are TRBV30 and TRBJ1-2; 8 nucleotides match TRBD1. Looked up from germline, CDR1 is GTSNPN and CDR2 is SVGIG (reference sequence). There are 19 residues in the CDR3. J lost 8 bases, V lost 5 bases, and 28 bases had no gene match. CDR3 sequence reads: CAWSPLTFRGRKSRVGYTF. The CDR3, as DNA: TGTGCCTGGTCCCCCTTGACGTTCAGGGGGCGCAAGTCCCGAGTGGGCTACACCTTC.

J is TRBJ1-2 and V is TRBV4-3, with D perhaps TRBD1 (6 bases). The CDR3 loop spans 14 amino acids. Germline values: CDR1 LGHNA, CDR2 YSLEER. Trimming cost V 0 bases and J 4 bases, with 9 bases left between them. CDR3 sequence (DNA): TGCGCCAGCAGCCAAGATCAGGGGACCTATGGCTACACCTTC. It encodes CASSQDQGTYGYTF.